This is a list of T cell receptor beta chains from one sample in a study of T cells in Graves' hyperthyroidism and ophthalmopathy. Via MiXCR, TCRdb re-called the multiplex PCR reads, giving one row per CDR3 protein. The table records about 380,000 distinct CDR3 sequences, approximately 13% of them present only once. Sequenced material: blood. The receptors derive from a man aged 30 to 45 with Graves' hyperthyroidism that later progressed to Graves' ophthalmopathy. Both conserved end residues are part of each CDR3. The D gene is left open where the match is weak. Only part of the rows carry a size: once, few, many, or a class if the clone is expanded.

V	J	size	D	CDR3	DNA
TRBV10-1	TRBJ2-7	.	.	CASSEFQGGSYEQYF	TGCGCCAGCAGTGAGTTCCAGGGCGGCTCCTACGAGCAGTACTTC
TRBV6-1	TRBJ1-5	many	.	CASSEGGSNQPQHF	TGTGCCAGCAGTGAAGGGGGCAGCAATCAGCCCCAGCATTTT
TRBV6-1	TRBJ1-2	many	.	CASSAHGAGDYTF	TGTGCCAGCAGTGCCCACGGGGCAGGGGACTACACCTTC
TRBV30	TRBJ1-2	many	.	CAWKGREFGYTF	TGTGCCTGGAAGGGCAGGGAGTTTGGCTACACCTTC
TRBV30	TRBJ2-6	few	.	CAWRTGYSGANVLTF	TGTGCCTGGAGGACCGGTTACTCTGGGGCCAACGTCCTGACTTTC
TRBV5-6	TRBJ2-7	.	TRBD1	CASSYTGQGAYEQYF	TGTGCCAGCAGCTATACGGGACAGGGGGCCTACGAGCAGTACTTC
TRBV12-3/TRBV12-4	TRBJ2-7	many	.	CASSPTGAYEQYF	TGTGCCAGCAGTCCGACAGGAGCCTACGAGCAGTACTTC
TRBV11-3	TRBJ1-1	many	.	CASTPASNTEAFF	TGTGCCAGCACCCCGGCCTCGAACACTGAAGCTTTCTTT
TRBV28	TRBJ2-2	many	.	CASSLQAAVELFF	TGTGCCAGCAGTTTACAGGCAGCAGTAGAGCTGTTTTTT
TRBV27	TRBJ2-1	many	TRBD2	CASALLAGGLNEQFF	TGTGCCAGCGCGCTCCTAGCGGGGGGGCTCAATGAGCAGTTCTTC
TRBV6-1	TRBJ2-4	.	.	CASSENWGGGGTENIQYF	TGTGCCAGCAGTGAAAACTGGGGCGGAGGGGGCACCGAAAACATTCAGTACTTC
TRBV6-2/TRBV6-3	TRBJ1-2	.	TRBD1	CASRQGAGSGYTF	TGTGCCAGTCGACAGGGGGCAGGGTCTGGCTACACCTTC
TRBV7-8	TRBJ2-5	.	TRBD2	CASSSVLGLVMETQYF	TGTGCCAGCAGCTCGGTGCTCGGACTAGTAATGGAGACCCAGTACTTC
TRBV7-2	TRBJ1-5	.	TRBD1	CASSLVVGGQGTQPQHF	TGTGCCAGCAGCTTAGTTGTAGGAGGACAGGGGACTCAGCCCCAGCATTTT
TRBV28	TRBJ1-4	many	TRBD1	CASSPGQGRHEKLFF	TGTGCCAGCAGTCCCGGACAGGGGAGACATGAAAAACTGTTTTTT
TRBV9	TRBJ2-7	few	.	CASSPRQAHVHEQYF	TGTGCCAGCAGCCCCCGACAGGCCCACGTCCACGAGCAGTACTTC
TRBV10-3	TRBJ2-5	.	TRBD2	CAASSGSNQETQYF	TGTGCCGCCTCTAGCGGGAGTAACCAAGAGACCCAGTACTTC
TRBV29-1	TRBJ2-7	many	.	CSVIFGLGGHEQYF	TGCAGCGTCATCTTTGGACTGGGTGGACACGAGCAGTACTTC
TRBV12-3/TRBV12-4	TRBJ2-4	.	TRBD2	CASNSRGGEPENIQYF	TGTGCCAGCAACTCCCGCGGGGGGGAGCCGGAAAACATTCAGTACTTC
TRBV3-1	TRBJ1-5	once	.	CASSQAWEGQPQHF	TGTGCCAGCAGCCAAGCGTGGGAAGGACAGCCCCAGCATTTT
TRBV10-3	TRBJ1-2	.	.	CAIMSKDSTSYTF	TGTGCCATCATGAGCAAGGACAGCACTTCCTACACCTTC
TRBV7-9	TRBJ2-7	.	.	CASSSSAEGYEQYF	TGTGCCAGCAGCTCCTCGGCCGAGGGATACGAGCAGTACTTC
TRBV7-9	TRBJ2-3	many	.	CASSPRTTQRRTQYF	TGTGCCAGCAGCCCACGGACTACCCAGCGGCGGACGCAGTATTTT
TRBV30	TRBJ2-2	many	TRBD2	CAWSVGAGYTGELFF	TGTGCCTGGAGTGTTGGAGCGGGGTATACCGGGGAGCTGTTTTTT
TRBV2	TRBJ2-5	many	TRBD2	CASSRLAGQETQYF	TGTGCCAGCAGTCGACTAGCGGGGCAGGAGACCCAGTACTTC
TRBV6-6	TRBJ1-4	many	.	CASSYWGPNEKLFF	TGTGCCAGCAGTTACTGGGGTCCTAATGAAAAACTGTTTTTT
TRBV11-3	TRBJ1-1	.	.	CASSFIPIRAATEAFF	TGTGCCAGCAGCTTTATCCCAATAAGGGCGGCCACTGAAGCTTTCTTT
TRBV28	TRBJ1-1	many	.	CASSLWREVTEAFF	TGTGCCAGCAGTTTATGGCGGGAAGTCACTGAAGCTTTCTTT
TRBV2	TRBJ2-1	.	TRBD1	CASKGTENNEQFF	TGTGCCAGCAAGGGGACAGAAAACAATGAGCAGTTCTTC
TRBV6-1	TRBJ1-1	.	TRBD1	CASSARTGITEAFF	TGTGCCAGCAGTGCCCGGACAGGAATCACTGAAGCTTTCTTT
TRBV11-2	TRBJ1-2	many	.	CASSLNRLGRLSYTF	TGTGCCAGCAGCTTAAATCGCCTTGGGAGGCTGAGCTACACCTTC
TRBV5-4	TRBJ2-1	.	TRBD2	CASSLGGGGTYNEQFF	TGTGCCAGCAGCTTGGGGGGCGGGGGAACCTACAATGAGCAGTTCTTC
TRBV3-1	TRBJ1-6	.	.	CASSPISGTFNSPLHF	TGTGCCAGCAGCCCTATCAGTGGGACCTTTAATTCACCCCTCCACTTT
TRBV12-3/TRBV12-4	TRBJ2-2	many	.	CASSFFGGPGELFF	TGTGCCAGCAGTTTCTTCGGGGGTCCCGGGGAGCTGTTTTTT
TRBV20-1	TRBJ2-7	few	TRBD2	CSASGLAGALGAYEQYF	TGCAGTGCTAGTGGGCTAGCGGGGGCCCTGGGGGCCTACGAGCAGTACTTC
TRBV9	TRBJ2-3	.	.	CASSASTRTTDTQYF	TGTGCCAGCAGCGCCTCCACTAGGACCACAGATACGCAGTATTTT
TRBV28	TRBJ2-3	many	.	CASSLAPPPDTQYF	TGTGCCAGCAGTTTGGCTCCTCCCCCAGATACGCAGTATTTT
TRBV20-1	TRBJ1-2	many	TRBD1	CSAREPRQGTGYTF	TGCAGTGCTAGAGAGCCTCGACAGGGGACCGGCTACACCTTC
TRBV4-1	TRBJ2-7	.	.	CASSQERVGVDEQYF	TGCGCCAGCAGCCAAGAGAGGGTGGGAGTCGACGAGCAGTACTTC
TRBV5-5	TRBJ2-3	many	TRBD1	CASQGVTDTQYF	TGTGCCAGCCAGGGGGTTACAGATACGCAGTATTTT
TRBV5-1	TRBJ1-4	many	.	CASSPGTVRNEKLFF	TGCGCCAGCAGCCCAGGGACGGTTCGCAATGAAAAACTGTTTTTT
TRBV6-1	TRBJ2-2	.	.	CASSDRDSAGELFF	TGTGCCAGCAGTGATCGCGACAGTGCCGGGGAGCTGTTTTTT
TRBV6-2/TRBV6-3	TRBJ1-3	many	.	CASSTNSGNTIYF	TGTGCCAGCAGTACTAACTCTGGAAACACCATATATTTT
TRBV18	TRBJ2-7	many	TRBD1	CASSPAGTGTYEQYF	TGTGCCAGCTCACCGGCCGGGACAGGGACCTACGAGCAGTACTTC
TRBV5-5	TRBJ1-6	few	TRBD1	CASSLGPGTGYNNSPLHF	TGTGCCAGCAGCTTGGGGCCGGGGACAGGATATAATAATTCACCCCTCCACTTT
TRBV2	TRBJ1-2	few	TRBD1	CVSRGQGAPGYTF	TGTGTCAGCAGGGGACAGGGGGCGCCCGGCTACACCTTC
TRBV3-1	TRBJ2-1	many	TRBD1	CASSPGQGVDYNEQFF	TGTGCCAGCAGCCCCGGACAGGGGGTCGACTACAATGAGCAGTTCTTC
TRBV6-4	TRBJ2-3	.	TRBD2	CTGVGGEGTDTQYF	TGTACCGGAGTGGGGGGGGAAGGCACAGATACGCAGTATTTT
TRBV6-5	TRBJ2-1	many	.	CASSYFRTSNEQFF	TGTGCCAGCAGTTACTTCCGGACAAGCAATGAGCAGTTCTTC
TRBV20-1	TRBJ1-4	.	.	CSAGTGLSNEKLFF	TGCAGTGCAGGAACGGGGTTGTCTAATGAAAAACTGTTTTTT
TRBV7-8	TRBJ2-1	few	TRBD2	CASSGWGLAVNEQFF	TGTGCCAGCAGCGGATGGGGACTAGCAGTCAATGAGCAGTTCTTC
TRBV12-5	TRBJ2-1	.	TRBD2	CASGLAAGGRYNEQFF	TGTGCTAGTGGTTTAGCCGCGGGGGGGCGTTACAATGAGCAGTTCTTC
TRBV13	TRBJ1-1	many	.	CASSFGLNTEAFF	TGTGCCAGCAGCTTTGGGTTGAACACTGAAGCTTTCTTT